The present T cell receptor beta chain was sequenced within a study of blood T cell repertoires in COVID-19. The protocol was immunoSEQ multiplex PCR, while the TCRdb copy is restricted to in-frame clones and leaves out a portion. The sample lists 390,000 or so clones; 80% to 90% were seen once. CDR1 is SGHNT and CDR2 is YYREEE in the germline V gene (reference sequence). This CDR3 has 20 residues. V was shortened by 0 bases and J by 6 bases, with 27 bases between the two germline ends. The V and J genes are TRBV5-4 and TRBJ1-4; D possibly corresponds to TRBD1 (6 bases). The sequence was collected from a man between 18 and 35 years old who had recovered from COVID-19. Sample: PBMCs or T cells enriched from blood (not recorded which). The CDR3 DNA sequence: TGTGCCAGCAGCTTGGTTCACACAGGGAGAAGGGAGTGTATTGATGAAAAACTGTTTTTT. It translates to CASSLVHTGRRECIDEKLFF.